The rows below give T cell receptor beta chains drawn from one sample of a study of blood T cell dynamics during melanoma immunotherapy. Assay used: immunoSEQ multiplex PCR; TCRdb lists only in-frame clones, some missing. The repertoire holds over a thousand clones, with 70% to 90% as singletons. Material: cell-free DNA from blood, obtained from a patient treated with checkpoint blockade. The receptors here all came from a human donor with melanoma. Each CDR3 is given with its conserved first and last residue. D genes are given only for firm matches. Not all rows give a size; the values are once, few, many and, for expanded clones, a class.

TRBJ2-7 | - | - | TRBV4-3 | TGCGCCAGCAGCCAAGGGACGCCCTCCTACGAGCAGTACTTC | CASSQGTPSYEQYF
TRBJ2-3 | - | - | TRBV4-3 | TGCGCCAGCAGCCAACTCCCCAGGGCAGATACGCAGTATTTT | CASSQLPRADTQYF
TRBJ2-2 | TRBD1 | - | TRBV18 | TGTGCCAGCTCACAAGGGACAGCTAACACCGGGGAGCTGTTTTTT | CASSQGTANTGELFF
TRBJ2-7 | - | - | TRBV6-6 | TGTGCCAGCAGTTACTCGAGAGGCGGCGAGCAGTACTTC | CASSYSRGGEQYF
TRBJ2-2 | TRBD2 | - | TRBV28 | TGTGCCAGCAGTCTACGACTAGCGGGGAACACCGGGGAGCTGTTTTTT | CASSLRLAGNTGELFF
TRBJ1-1 | - | - | TRBV15 | TGTGCCACCAGCAGAACATCCACAGGGAGGGCGCTTGAAGCTTTCTTT | CATSRTSTGRALEAFF
TRBJ1-6 | - | - | TRBV30 | TGTGCCTGGGGAAGCTCCTATAATTCACCCCTCCACTTT | CAWGSSYNSPLHF
TRBJ1-1 | TRBD1 | - | TRBV2 | TGTGCCAGCAGTGTCGACAGGGACACTGAAGCTTTCTTT | CASSVDRDTEAFF
TRBJ2-3 | TRBD1 | - | TRBV5-1 | TGCGCCAGCAGCCGTGGGGGACAGGGGGACAGAACGCAGTATTTT | CASSRGGQGDRTQYF
TRBJ1-5 | - | - | TRBV5-6 | TGTGCCAGCAGCTTGGGTAGCCAGGGAAGCAATCAGCCCCAGCATTTT | CASSLGSQGSNQPQHF
TRBJ2-7 | - | - | TRBV27 | TGTGCCAGCAGCCGATTCCGGGACATGGGCGAGCAGTACTTC | CASSRFRDMGEQYF
TRBJ2-1 | TRBD1 | - | TRBV5-6 | TGTGCCAGCAGCGGACCCGGGACAGGGGAGTACAATGAGCAGTTCTTC | CASSGPGTGEYNEQFF
TRBJ1-1 | TRBD1 | - | TRBV30 | TGTGCCTGGAGTGTACCAATGAGATATGGGGGACAGGGCGCAATAGATGAAGCTTTCTTT | CAWSVPMRYGGQGAIDEAFF
TRBJ2-7 | - | - | TRBV9 | TGTGCCAGCAGCGTCGACCCGACTAGGTCCTACGAGCAGTACTTC | CASSVDPTRSYEQYF
TRBJ2-5 | - | - | TRBV7-9 | TGTGCCAGCAGCTTGTCGGGGCAAGAGACCCAGTACTTC | CASSLSGQETQYF
TRBJ1-2 | TRBD1 | few | TRBV14 | TGTGCCAGCAGCCCGGGACAGGTATATGGCTACACCTTC | CASSPGQVYGYTF
TRBJ1-2 | - | - | TRBV27 | TGTGCCAGCAGTTGGTCAGGGAGAAACTATGGCTACACCTTC | CASSWSGRNYGYTF
TRBJ1-1 | - | - | TRBV6-5 | TGTGCCAGCAGTTACGGGGCCACTGAAGCTTTCTTT | CASSYGATEAFF
TRBJ1-2 | - | - | TRBV7-9 | TGTGCCAGCAGCATAAGCCAGGGCTTTGGCTACACCTTC | CASSISQGFGYTF
TRBJ2-2 | - | - | TRBV5-1 | TGCGCCAGCAGCGTTCAACCCGCGAACACCGGGGAGCTGTTTTTT | CASSVQPANTGELFF
TRBJ2-3 | - | - | TRBV9 | TGTGCCAGCAGCGTAGGTGGGACAGATACGCAGTATTTT | CASSVGGTDTQYF
TRBJ1-1 | TRBD1 | - | TRBV6-6 | TGTGCCAGCAAGAGGGGACAGGGGGCTGAAGCTTTCTTT | CASKRGQGAEAFF
TRBJ1-1 | - | - | TRBV27 | TGTGCCAGCAGTTTATCGGGGTTGTGGACTGAAGCTTTCTTT | CASSLSGLWTEAFF
TRBJ1-1 | - | - | TRBV7-2 | TGTGCCAGCAGCTTAGCGTTGGGGTACACTGAAGCTTTCTTT | CASSLALGYTEAFF
TRBJ1-3 | - | - | TRBV18 | TGTGCCAGCTCACCGGGAGCCTCTGGAAACACCATATATTTT | CASSPGASGNTIYF
TRBJ2-3 | TRBD1 | - | TRBV6-4 | TGTGCCAGCAGTGACTCCGGGACAGGGGGCACAGATACGCAGTATTTT | CASSDSGTGGTDTQYF
TRBJ1-1 | - | - | TRBV27 | TGTGCCAGCAGCTGGGGGGGGACGAACACTGAAGCTTTCTTT | CASSWGGTNTEAFF
TRBJ2-1 | TRBD2 | - | TRBV4-3 | TGCGCCAGCAGCCAAGATTTCCAGCGGGAGGACAATGAGCAGTTCTTC | CASSQDFQREDNEQFF
TRBJ2-1 | TRBD1 | - | TRBV7-2 | TGTGCCAGTAGGGACAGTCCCAATGAGCAGTTCTTC | CASRDSPNEQFF
TRBJ2-5 | TRBD1 | - | TRBV19 | TGTGCCAGTAGCCGGACAGGGCTTGAAGAGACCCAGTACTTC | CASSRTGLEETQYF
TRBJ1-1 | TRBD1 | - | TRBV6-4 | TGTGCCAGCAGTGACGGGGACAGGGGGGTTAGGGACACTGAAGCTTTCTTT | CASSDGDRGVRDTEAFF
TRBJ2-1 | - | - | TRBV6-1 | TGTGCCAGCAGTGAAGCGCTGGGTGACAATGAGCAGTTCTTC | CASSEALGDNEQFF
TRBJ2-1 | TRBD2 | - | TRBV5-1 | TGCGCCAGCAGCTTCCTAGCGGGGTACAATGAGCAGTTCTTC | CASSFLAGYNEQFF
TRBJ1-2 | TRBD1 | once | TRBV29-1 | TGCAGCGTTCCCGGGACAGGGACCGGCTACACCTTC | CSVPGTGTGYTF
TRBJ1-1 | TRBD1 | - | TRBV10-3 | TGTGCCATCAGGACCGACAGGGTTGACACTGAAGCTTTCTTT | CAIRTDRVDTEAFF
TRBJ2-7 | TRBD1 | - | TRBV28 | TGTGCCAGCAGGGCAGGGGGCGCGGTAAACGAGCAGTACTTC | CASRAGGAVNEQYF
TRBJ2-1 | - | - | TRBV6-6 | TGTGCCAGCAGGCGGGTTCAAGGGTCCTACAATGAGCAGTTCTTC | CASRRVQGSYNEQFF
TRBJ2-7 | - | - | TRBV13 | TGTGCCAGCAGCTTAAGGCAGGAAGACTCCTACGAGCAGTACTTC | CASSLRQEDSYEQYF
TRBJ2-7 | - | - | TRBV6-5 | TGTGCCAGCAGGCAGGTCTTGAAGTCCTACGAGCAGTACTTC | CASRQVLKSYEQYF
TRBJ2-1 | TRBD2 | once | TRBV19 | TGTGCCAGTAGTTCGCTAGCGGAGTCCCACAATGAGCAGTTCTTC | CASSSLAESHNEQFF
TRBJ2-7 | - | - | TRBV18 | TGTGCCAGCTCACCAGGGGCGTCCTACGAGCAGTACTTC | CASSPGASYEQYF
TRBJ2-7 | TRBD1 | once | TRBV5-6 | TGTGCCAGCAGCCTGCGACAGGGGGCGGACGAGCAGTACTTC | CASSLRQGADEQYF